This T cell receptor beta chain was sequenced for a study of CXCR3-negative and CXCR3-positive naive CD8 T cells. CDR3 size: 15 residues. CDR1 and CDR2 from the germline V gene are SSHAT and FNYEAQ (reference sequence). TRB cDNA libraries were made by UMI-labeled 5' RACE. From its re-call of the 5' RACE reads, TCRdb lists each CDR3 protein once, without DNA. The table lists over 45,000 distinct CDR3 sequences. Sequences were obtained from naive CXCR3- CD8+ T cells from blood. The subset: CD45RO-CCR7+CD27+CD95- naive CD8+ T cells lacking CXCR3 (TNR3-). The receptor was derived from a human donor in good health. Some clones in this sample may be carry-over from other donors' samples. This chain joins TRBV7-7 and TRBJ2-5; TCRdb gives TRBD2 as the D gene, but with no DNA this cannot be confirmed. The chain's CDR3 is CASSLAGTAKETQYF.